The entry below gives a single T cell receptor beta chain sequence along with its context. Antigen: not known. The CDR3 extends over 15 amino acids. V lost 2 bases to trimming and J lost 0 bases, with 10 bases between them. Germline CDR1 SGHVS, CDR2 FQNEAQ. The data stem from a study of vaccination and CD4 T cells after COVID-19. On the study more broadly: For three convalescent patients, sampling occurred both at day 14 and at days 161 to 241 after vaccination. Some control cultures received a CEFX pool, which served as the positive control. Others received an HIV-1 Nef pool or no peptide.

Cultured CD4+ T cell DNA was sequenced using the Oncomine TCR Beta short-read assay. TCRdb processed the PCR reads anew with MiXCR; each CDR3 protein has one entry. The sample contains fewer than 20,000 distinct CDR3 sequences, 44% of which appear only once. Time point described: late sampling 161 to 241 days after vaccination in a few convalescent patients. Indicated treatment: approximately 9-day PBMC culture with coronavirus spike peptide pools or control peptides (ViraFEST assay). TCRs were sequenced by ViraFEST after antigen-specific T cells had been expanded with peptide pools. The origin of this receptor is a human donor who had recovered from COVID-19. J is TRBJ1-1 and V is TRBV7-8; unclear D gene. The sample consisted of CD4+ T cells from blood, cultured in vitro, taken about 7 months after SARS-CoV-2 vaccination. CDR3 sequence (DNA): TGTGCCAGCAGCTTATTTGGGCCTTTGAACACTGAAGCTTTCTTT. Encoded protein: CASSLFGPLNTEAFF.